A selection of T cell receptor beta chains follows, all from one sample in a study of shared clonotypes between healthy human individuals. Produced via immunoSEQ multiplex PCR; TCRdb's table is partial and in-frame only. The data show fewer than 3 million clones, 85% to 95% seen once. Sequencing was performed on naive CD4+ T cells from PBMCs. These receptors came from a young man in good health. Some clones in this sample may be carry-over from other donors' samples. Both conserved end residues are part of each CDR3. A D gene is named only where the DNA matches it firmly. Only some rows state a clone size, as once, few, many or a class for expanded clones.

V gene	J gene	CDR3 length	clone size	D gene	CDR3 DNA	CDR3 protein
TRBV5-1	TRBJ1-1	14	-	-	TGCGCCAGCAGCTTGTATCCATTGAACACTGAAGCTTTCTTT	CASSLYPLNTEAFF
TRBV9	TRBJ2-1	13	-	-	TGTGCCAGCAGCGTAGACGTGGGACATGAGCAGTTCTTC	CASSVDVGHEQFF
TRBV7-2	TRBJ2-3	14	-	-	TGTGCCAGCAGCTTAGAAAGGCCCGGAGATACGCAGTATTTT	CASSLERPGDTQYF
TRBV5-1	TRBJ2-7	13	-	-	TGCGCCAGCAGCTTTGGGATCGAGGACGAGCAGTACTTC	CASSFGIEDEQYF
TRBV4-1	TRBJ2-7	14	-	TRBD2	TGCGCCAGCAGCCAAGCGCGGGAGTCGCGGGAGCAGTACTTC	CASSQARESREQYF
TRBV28	TRBJ1-5	17	-	-	TGTGCCAGCAGTGCCCCGGGGGGCAGTGAAGCTAATCAGCCCCAGCATTTT	CASSAPGGSEANQPQHF
TRBV5-1	TRBJ2-5	16	once	TRBD2	TGCGCCAGCAGCTTGGCGGGAGGGCCCTCTGGAGAGACCCAGTACTTC	CASSLAGGPSGETQYF
TRBV10-2	TRBJ2-1	13	-	TRBD2	TGCGCCAGCAGCCTAGCGGGAGGTAATGAGCAGTTCTTC	CASSLAGGNEQFF
TRBV30	TRBJ2-2	16	-	TRBD1	TGTGCCTGGAGTGGGGGACAGTGGGAGATCACCGGGGAGCTGTTTTTT	CAWSGGQWEITGELFF
TRBV2	TRBJ1-2	14	-	TRBD1	TGTGCCAGCAGTGACAGGGGGCTCCCCTATGGCTACACCTTC	CASSDRGLPYGYTF
TRBV28	TRBJ1-5	14	-	-	TGTGCCAGCAGCCGGTGGGGGGGCAATCAGCCCCAGCATTTT	CASSRWGGNQPQHF
TRBV30	TRBJ1-1	11	-	-	TGTGCCTGGACTGGGGTAACTGAAGCTTTCTTT	CAWTGVTEAFF
TRBV15	TRBJ2-3	14	-	-	TGTGCCACCAGCAGAGGGCGAGACACAGATACGCAGTATTTT	CATSRGRDTDTQYF
TRBV7-2	TRBJ1-5	15	-	-	TGTGCCAGCAGCTTTGGGCTATTAAGGAATCAGCCCCAGCATTTT	CASSFGLLRNQPQHF
TRBV1	TRBJ2-2	17	-	-	TGCACCAGCTGGAAAGGTGTTGACCCCGCAGGCACCGGGGAGCTGTTTTTT	CTSWKGVDPAGTGELFF
TRBV7-8	TRBJ2-1	14	-	TRBD2	TGTGCCAGCAGCTCTAAGCGGGAGTCGGGGGAGCAGTTCTTC	CASSSKRESGEQFF
TRBV28	TRBJ2-3	16	-	TRBD2	TGTGCCAGCCCACCAGGACTAGCGGGTGGGACAGATACGCAGTATTTT	CASPPGLAGGTDTQYF
TRBV6-1	TRBJ2-2	13	once	-	TGTGCCAGCTGGGGGGAGAACACCGGGGAGCTGTTTTTT	CASWGENTGELFF
TRBV5-4	TRBJ2-5	14	-	TRBD1	TGTGCCAGCAGCTTGGAGGGACAGAGTGAGACCCAGTACTTC	CASSLEGQSETQYF
TRBV11-3	TRBJ2-7	16	-	TRBD2	TGTGCCAGCAGCGAGGGGAGGGGCGGCCCTTCCTACGAGCAGTACTTC	CASSEGRGGPSYEQYF
TRBV7-8	TRBJ1-2	13	-	-	TGTGCCAGCAGCGCCGGGACGGATTATGGCTACACCTTC	CASSAGTDYGYTF
TRBV6-1	TRBJ2-5	15	-	TRBD1	TGTGCCAGCTCCCCCACAGGGGGCGTAGTGGAGACCCAGTACTTC	CASSPTGGVVETQYF
TRBV5-1	TRBJ2-7	18	-	TRBD2	TGCGCCAGCAGCCCCGCACCCCCAGCGGGAGCCCCTAAGAACGAGCAGTACTTC	CASSPAPPAGAPKNEQYF
TRBV29-1	TRBJ1-1	13	-	-	TGCAGCGTTAAAATGGTCGCTGGGACTGAAGCTTTCTTT	CSVKMVAGTEAFF
TRBV18	TRBJ2-7	14	-	TRBD1	TGTGCCAGCTCACCACAGGGGGCAAAATACGAGCAGTACTTC	CASSPQGAKYEQYF
TRBV7-2	TRBJ1-4	16	-	TRBD1	TGTGCCAGCAGCCGACAGGGGAGATCGACTAATGAAAAACTGTTTTTT	CASSRQGRSTNEKLFF
TRBV5-1	TRBJ2-5	15	-	TRBD2	TGCGCCAGCAGCTTGGCGGTGCGGGAGCAAGAGACCCAGTACTTC	CASSLAVREQETQYF
TRBV20-1	TRBJ2-5	9	few	-	TGCAGTGCTGGGGAGACCCAGTACTTC	CSAGETQYF
TRBV6-1	TRBJ1-3	15	-	TRBD1	TGTGCCAGCAGCCGCGGGACAGAGAGACGAAACACCATATATTTT	CASSRGTERRNTIYF
TRBV7-3	TRBJ2-6	23	-	-	TGTGCCAGCAGCTTAAGGACCGAGATCGGTGTGGGCGGAGGCGACTCTGGGGCCAACGTCCTGACTTTC	CASSLRTEIGVGGGDSGANVLTF
TRBV11-3	TRBJ2-2	15	-	TRBD1	TGTGCCAGCAGCCCCGGGACAGGGCGCACCGGGGAGCTGTTTTTT	CASSPGTGRTGELFF
TRBV27	TRBJ2-1	15	-	TRBD2	TGTGCCAGCAGTTTACGCGGGAGGCCCGCCAATGAGCAGTTCTTC	CASSLRGRPANEQFF
TRBV7-2	TRBJ2-5	13	-	-	TGTGCCAGCAGCTTAGAGAGAGAAGAGACCCAGTACTTC	CASSLEREETQYF
TRBV28	TRBJ1-5	15	-	-	TGTGCCAGCAGACCTATGATGTGGCAGGGCACGCCCCAGCATTTT	CASRPMMWQGTPQHF
TRBV28	TRBJ2-7	15	-	TRBD1	TGTGCCAGCAGTGTCACAGGGGCCCCCCGCTACGAGCAGTACTTC	CASSVTGAPRYEQYF
TRBV4-1	TRBJ2-7	13	-	-	TGCGCCAGCAGCTTACAGGGCCTGGACGAGCAGTACTTC	CASSLQGLDEQYF
TRBV4-2	TRBJ2-3	17	-	TRBD1	TGTGCCAGCAGCCATACCTGGGACAGGGACCTCACAGATACGCAGTATTTT	CASSHTWDRDLTDTQYF
TRBV6-4	TRBJ2-3	14	-	-	TGTGCCAGCAGTGCGCGACAGGGCACAGATACGCAGTATTTT	CASSARQGTDTQYF
TRBV7-3	TRBJ2-1	15	-	-	TGTGCCAGCAGCTCAATACTGGCTAGTTTCAATGAGCAGTTCTTC	CASSSILASFNEQFF
TRBV9	TRBJ2-3	13	-	-	TGTGCCAGCAGCGTAGATGCGAGAGATACGCAGTATTTT	CASSVDARDTQYF
TRBV5-1	TRBJ2-1	16	-	TRBD2	TGCGCCAGCAGCTTGGCTAGCGGGAGGTCCTACAATGAGCAGTTCTTC	CASSLASGRSYNEQFF
TRBV29-1	TRBJ1-1	12	-	-	TGCAGCGTGGGGGGGCGGTACACTGAAGCTTTCTTT	CSVGGRYTEAFF
TRBV19	TRBJ1-2	14	-	-	TGTGCCAGTAGTACCCTCCTCTCCGGCTATGGCTACACCTTC	CASSTLLSGYGYTF
TRBV28	TRBJ1-5	15	-	-	TGTGCCAGCGTTAAGGGAGGTTTTGGCAATCAGCCCCAGCATTTT	CASVKGGFGNQPQHF
TRBV5-1	TRBJ2-7	15	once	TRBD2	TGCGCCAGCAGCTTTCTAGCGGGGGACTCCTACGAGCAGTACTTC	CASSFLAGDSYEQYF
TRBV10-1	TRBJ2-1	15	-	-	TGCGCCAGCAGTGGGTCCTCCGGGGCCGTTGAAGAGCAGTTCTTC	CASSGSSGAVEEQFF
TRBV5-1	TRBJ1-1	14	once	-	TGCGCCAGCAGCACGCAGACAGGGAACACTGAAGCTTTCTTT	CASSTQTGNTEAFF
TRBV18	TRBJ2-5	15	-	TRBD1	TGTGCCAGCTCACTCTCGACAGGGGGCCTGGAGACCCAGTACTTC	CASSLSTGGLETQYF
TRBV5-1	TRBJ2-2	14	-	-	TGCGCCAGCAGCACTGCGACGAACACCGGGGAGCTGTTTTTT	CASSTATNTGELFF
TRBV5-1	TRBJ1-3	15	-	-	TGCGCCAGCAGCTTGACAGGGATCTCTGGAAACACCATATATTTT	CASSLTGISGNTIYF
TRBV30	TRBJ2-5	14	-	-	TGTGCCTGGAGTTACCCAGGGCTCCAAGAGACCCAGTACTTC	CAWSYPGLQETQYF
TRBV6-1	TRBJ2-5	14	-	-	TGTGCCAGCAGTGAACAGAATTCACAAGAGACCCAGTACTTC	CASSEQNSQETQYF
TRBV4-1	TRBJ2-7	14	-	TRBD1	TGCGCCAGCAGCCGAGGAGCAGGGGGCTACGAGCAGTACTTC	CASSRGAGGYEQYF